The next 12 T cell receptor beta chains were all read from a single sample in a study of shared clonotypes between healthy human individuals (dated by TCRdb to 2018 to 2020). Libraries were constructed by the immunoSEQ multiplex PCR assay. Sourced from immuneACCESS, this table was stored by TCRdb with only in-frame sequences that have V and J called. A share of the clones is absent; for the studies checked, an unresolved V gene accounts for under half, and the remainder has no known explanation. This sample has nearly 500,000 clones in its table, and 76% of those were observed once. The ten biggest clones cover 13% of the sample. Sequenced sample: PBMCs. These receptors all come from a woman aged 40 to 50 in good health. Some clones in this sample may be carry-over from other donors' samples.

The V and J genes are TRBV7-2 and TRBJ2-7; D assignment may be TRBD1 or TRBD2 (7 bases each). CDR1 and CDR2 from the germline V gene are SGHTA and FQGNSA. This CDR3 region has 17 residues. The germline V and J ends were trimmed by 1 base and 0 bases, with 16 bases remaining between them. CDR3 nucleotide sequence: TGTGCCAGCAGCTTAGGGGGGGGACAGATAACCTCCTACGAGCAGTACTTC. Its protein is CASSLGGGQITSYEQYF.

The chain employs TRBV30 and TRBJ2-5; TRBD2 matches 11 bases. The end of the DNA is better explained by TRBJ2-7, so the J call may be wrong. Germline V lookup: CDR1 GTSNPN, CDR2 SVGIG (reference sequence). CDR3 length: 14 amino acids. CDR3 sequence: CAWSEGLADYEQYF. The DNA for the CDR3 is TGTGCCTGGAGTGAGGGACTAGCGGACTACGAGCAGTACTTC.

V gene TRBV29-1 combines with J gene TRBJ2-2; 11 nucleotides agree with TRBD1. Germline values: CDR1 SQVTM, CDR2 ANQGSEA. The CDR3 is 16 residues long. The CDR3 here is CSARTGGVSDTGELFF. Written as DNA, the CDR3 is TGCAGTGCCCGGACAGGGGGCGTGTCGGACACCGGGGAGCTGTTTTTT.

The V and J genes are TRBV4-2 and TRBJ2-1, with TRBD2 identical over 7 bases. The germline V gene has CDR1 LGHNA and CDR2 YNFKEQ. V lost 0 bases and J lost 5; bases outside the gene matches: 7. This CDR3 is 16 amino acids long. As DNA, the CDR3 is TGTGCCAGCAGCCAAGATATGACGGGAGGAAACAATGAGCAGTTCTTC. Translated: CASSQDMTGGNNEQFF.

The rearrangement joins TRBV7-2 to TRBJ2-7; perhaps TRBD1 as D (5 bases). Deletions cut 2 bases from V and 4 bases from J, with 9 bases between. The CDR3 is 13 amino acids. Germline lookup yields CDR1 SGHTA and CDR2 FQGNSA. The CDR3 loop is CASSLWGPYEQYF. The CDR3 nucleotides are TGTGCCAGCAGCTTATGGGGCCCGTACGAGCAGTACTTC.

The chain has TRBV6-1 and TRBJ1-1; no clear D gene. The germline V gene has CDR1 MNHNS and CDR2 SASEGT. This CDR3 region has 13 residues. The germline V and J ends were trimmed by 7 bases and 0 bases, with 9 bases remaining between them. This CDR3 is CASTAAMNTEAFF. CDR3 DNA: TGTGCCAGCACTGCGGCCATGAACACTGAAGCTTTCTTT.

This rearrangement joins TRBV27 to TRBJ2-5; D is ambiguous. The CDR3 consists of 15 residues. Per the germline V gene, CDR1 is MNHEY and CDR2 is SMNVEV (reference sequence). V was clipped by 0 bases and J by 2 bases, with 10 bases between them. The CDR3 loop is CASSLSGWIQETQYF. The DNA for the CDR3 is TGTGCCAGCAGTTTATCGGGTTGGATACAAGAGACCCAGTACTTC.

The CDR3 loop is CSVEDRASGRSEQFF. The DNA for the CDR3 is TGCAGCGTTGAAGATAGGGCTAGCGGGAGAAGTGAGCAGTTCTTC. The chain employs TRBV29-1 and TRBJ2-1; 10 bases are a match to TRBD2. The CDR3 has 15 residues. Germline lookup yields CDR1 SQVTM and CDR2 ANQGSEA. V was clipped by 0 bases and J by 9 bases; unmatched bases: 8.

This clone has only a few counts. The chain is built from TRBV9 and TRBJ1-1; D remains ambiguous. The CDR3 is made up of 14 amino acids. The ends were cut back, 0 bases at V and 0 bases at J, with 6 bases in the middle. CDR1 and CDR2 (germline): SGDLS, YYNGEE. The chain's CDR3 is CASSVGDMNTEAFF. The CDR3, as DNA: TGTGCCAGCAGCGTAGGGGATATGAACACTGAAGCTTTCTTT.

This sequence joins TRBV19 and TRBJ1-4, with no clear D. CDR1 is LNHDA, CDR2 SQIVND, per germline (reference sequence). The V gene lost 9 bases and the J gene lost 4 bases, with 15 bases spanning the gap. The CDR3 is 14 amino acids. CDR3 nucleotide sequence: TGTGCCAGCGCAAGGAGGGCGGGTAATGAAAAACTGTTTTTT. The encoded protein is CASARRAGNEKLFF.

This chain uses TRBV5-1 with TRBJ1-1; TRBD1 might be the D (6 bases). The germline V and J ends were trimmed by 7 bases and 2 bases, with 12 bases remaining between them. The CDR3 covers 13 residues. The V gene's germline CDR1 is SGHRS and CDR2 YFSETQ. DNA of the CDR3: TGCGCCAGCGGACGGGGACAAAACACTGAAGCTTTCTTT. It codes for CASGRGQNTEAFF.

The V gene is TRBV5-5, the J gene TRBJ1-1; 10 bases agree with TRBD1. CDR1 is SGHKS and CDR2 is YYEKEE in the germline V gene (reference sequence). CDR3 length: 13 residues. V gave up 4 bases and J gave up 7 bases; unmatched junction bases: 4. The CDR3 protein is CASSGDRGDEAFF. The CDR3 DNA reads as TGTGCCAGCAGCGGGGACAGGGGTGATGAAGCTTTCTTT.